This TCR beta chain was identified during a study of regulatory T cells in long-lasting Graves disease (dated by TCRdb to the early 2020s). Turning to the overall study: Antithyroid drugs had been taken for less than 3 months by newly diagnosed Graves' disease patients. Peripheral blood TCR sequencing and RNA sequencing compared persistent Graves' disease patients with newly diagnosed Graves' disease patients. The study took place in China and was registered as a clinical trial. A total of about 35 samples underwent TCR sequencing, from about 13 patients with persistent Graves' disease and some 20 patients with newly diagnosed Graves' disease.

The table lists this clonotype with many counts. Its antigen is currently not known. Within one base of it there is no much larger clone, and no base qualities were kept. Preparation of the library involved multiplex PCR. Sequencing took place on an Illumina HiSeq 4000. iRepertoire HTBI primers and Arm-PCR amplification of CDR3 regions were used to construct TCR beta libraries. PCR products were gel purified before sequencing. The original pipeline was this. Gene usage analysis of CDR3 amino acid clonotypes used the roughly 60 TRBV and more than 13 TRBJ segments found across samples. COPE and FqMerger were used to merge filtered high-quality paired reads into contigs. BLAST was used to align contigs to the IMGT TRBV, TRBD and TRBJ reference genes, and CDR3 was defined following IMGT. Any clonotype with a frequency above 0.1% was counted as a highly expanded clone. Shannon entropy served as the measure of repertoire diversity, while the Gini coefficient captured V-J evenness. Clonotypes shared by more than one individual were considered public. TCRdb's own reprocessing of the public reads used fastp at Q25 and MiXCR and kept productive beta chains. When rows share a CDR3 protein, they turn into one entry using the most common DNA and genes. The V and J calls come from TCRdb's annotation, not from the publication. The sample table holds 350,000 to 400,000 distinct CDR3 sequences, of which roughly a sixth were seen once. Together, the top ten hold 22% of the sample.

What this sample's time point label stands for: newly diagnosed GD, antithyroid drugs for less than 3 months. For both TCR sequencing and RNA sequencing, RNA was extracted from PBMCs using TRIzol. The diagnosis of Graves' disease was made according to American Thyroid Association guidelines. Patients for the study were recruited at an endocrinology department in Xi'an, China. From each patient, around 8.3 milliliters of peripheral blood was collected into an EDTA anticoagulant tube. Ficoll Paque Plus density gradient separation was used to isolate PBMCs, and no additional T cell sorting was done. An Agilent 2100 Bioanalyzer and agarose gel were used to check RNA quality, while a NanoDrop 2000 measured RNA concentration. What the authors observed across the whole study: Persistent Graves' disease patients showed lower TCR Shannon entropy and fewer highly expanded clones than newly diagnosed patients, suggesting clonal expansion. The small sample size was acknowledged by the authors as a limitation that may reduce accuracy. More public clonotypes were shared among persistent patients (roughly 3,000) than among newly diagnosed patients (966). Peripheral blood alone was examined, since thyroid tissue, which constituted the primary lesion, could not be accessed. Sequencing and analysis were limited to the TCR beta chain. Preferential use of TRBV28, TRBJ1-2 and TRBJ2-5 was observed in persistent disease, whereas TRBV20-1 and TRBJ2-1 were favored in newly diagnosed disease.

From a lookup of the germline V gene, CDR1 and CDR2 are MNHNS and SASEGT. The CDR3 goes from the cysteine to the phenylalanine over 14 residues. Only the CDR3 portion is preserved as DNA: 42 bases, with reading frame beginning at the first base. Trimming costs V 6 bases and J 6 bases, and their ends lie 15 bases apart. The sequences come from peripheral blood mononuclear cells (PBMCs), collected at new diagnosis, from a patient treated with antithyroid drugs. This clonotype was obtained from a female donor with Graves disease. The receptor chain draws on TRBV6-1 and TRBJ1-5; the D gene lacks a confident call. The CDR3 region reads CASSPNGFGQPQHF. The base sequence is TGTGCCAGCAGCCCGAACGGTTTTGGTCAGCCCCAGCATTTT.